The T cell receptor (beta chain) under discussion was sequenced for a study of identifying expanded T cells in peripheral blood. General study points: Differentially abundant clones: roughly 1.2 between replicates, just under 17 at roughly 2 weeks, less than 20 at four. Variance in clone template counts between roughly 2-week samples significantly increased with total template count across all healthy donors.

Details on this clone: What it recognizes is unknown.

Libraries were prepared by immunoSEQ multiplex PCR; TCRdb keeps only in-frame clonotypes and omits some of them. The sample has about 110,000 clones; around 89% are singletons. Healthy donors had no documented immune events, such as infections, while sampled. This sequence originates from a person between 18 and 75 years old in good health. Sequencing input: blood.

The CDR3 loop is CASSLAESSYNSPLHF. The CDR3, as DNA: TGCGCCAGCAGCTTGGCGGAGAGCTCCTATAATTCACCCCTCCACTTT. The chain links TRBV5-1 to TRBJ1-6; D gene ambiguous. V was clipped by 0 bases and J by 0 bases, with 7 bases between them. Germline CDR1 SGHRS, CDR2 YFSETQ. The CDR3 loop spans 16 amino acids.